The clone carrying this T cell receptor (beta chain) was counted at least ten times. Its antigen is undetermined. Since it is a stray read in a library aimed at alpha chains, this beta chain has a size that is not meaningful. Deletions cut 4 bases from V and 5 bases from J, with 11 bases between. The CDR3 has 13 residues. The germline V gene has CDR1 SGHTA and CDR2 FQGTGA. Time point here: sample taken at primary tumor resection. TCRs were sequenced from unsorted whole RNA of tumor, nontumor lung or PBMC. The data stem from a study of spatial heterogeneity in lung cancer. For the study at large: There was a strong correlation between the counts of TCR transcripts measured in tumor regions and a T cell transcriptional module score that was calculated from matched bulk RNA-seq. Broader study findings: Nonsynonymous mutations, ubiquitous and regional, were tracked respectively by counts of ubiquitous and regional expanded TCRs. Within tumors, counts of expanded alpha and beta TCRs tracked tumor mutation counts.

The library protocol tagged each TCR cDNA with a unique molecular identifier. MiXCR, run by TCRdb on the 5' RACE reads, gives a single entry per CDR3 protein. The sample has approximately 9,500 distinct CDR3 sequences, 9.5% to 15% seen once. The source is a male donor with early-stage non-small cell lung cancer. The chain employs TRBV7-3 and TRBJ2-5; D gene ambiguous. The source was lung tumor tissue, collected at surgery. CDR3 bases: TGTGCCAGCAGCTCGCCTCCGAGCGAGACCCAGTACTTC. It codes for CASSSPPSETQYF.